This T cell receptor (beta chain) derives from a study of blood T cell repertoires in COVID-19. Study information: Acute and convalescent COVID-19 specimens originated in the United States, Italy and Spain. Sources were T cells, B-cell-depleted T cells, or PBMCs; the material itself was cDNA or gDNA.

The CDR3 loop spans 15 amino acids. Per germline, CDR1 LNHDA and CDR2 SQIVND (reference sequence). Trimming took off 3 bases at V and 0 bases at J, with 9 bases between the two ends. In the original workflow: Nucleated cell number was recorded as an estimate derived from reference gene primer amplification. Sequenced by immunoSEQ multiplex PCR; TCRdb stores in-frame clones only, minus some. The D gene and trimming were derived from the DNA, and the V and J assignments and clone size from that table. The repertoire includes fewer than 150,000 clones, about nine tenths of them detected once, and about 10% sits in the top ten.

Sequenced sample: peripheral blood. The chain links TRBV19 to TRBJ1-5, with a tentative D call TRBD1 (5 bases). The receptor's source is an elderly woman with acute or convalescent COVID-19. The CDR3 spells CASSIGGYSNQPQHF. The CDR3 nucleotides are TGTGCCAGTAGTATTGGGGGGTATAGCAATCAGCCCCAGCATTTT. The full variable domain, rest sourced from reference TRBV19 and TRBJ1-5, is DGGITQSPKYLFRKEGQNVTLSCEQNLNHDAMYWYRQDPGQGLRLIYYSQIVNDFQKGDIAEGYSVSREKKESFPLTVTSAQKNPTAFYLCASSIGGYSNQPQHFGDGTRLSIL.